This T cell receptor (beta chain) comes out of a study of T cells after yellow fever vaccination. Study background: The authors prepared low-cell-number fractions using SMART-Seq v4 Ultra Low Input.

TCRdb processed the 5' RACE reads anew with MiXCR; each CDR3 protein has one entry. The top ten hold roughly a sixth of the sample, which has more than 300,000 distinct CDR3 sequences, around 6.8% seen once. The trim removed 6 bases at V and 5 bases at J, leaving 2 bases unmatched. Germline lookup yields CDR1 SNHLY and CDR2 FYNNEI. CDR3 length: 13 residues. The sample holds many counts of this clonotype. This TCR was sampled from a man between 18 and 29 years old who received the YFV17D yellow fever vaccine. V gene TRBV2 combines with J gene TRBJ1-1, with 11 bases matching TRBD1. Source: PBMCs, taken around 45 days after the first yellow fever vaccination. The CDR3 reads CASSGTGGTEAFF. DNA for the CDR3: TGTGCCAGCAGCGGGACAGGGGGGACTGAAGCTTTCTTT.